This T cell receptor (beta chain) was profiled in a study of early stage breast cancer tumors. As for the study in general: Most invasive tumors, about 75% of the 16, were ER+/PR+/HER2-.

CDR3 length: 14 residues. Losses at the gene ends were 5 bases for V and 2 bases for J; bases not matched to a gene: 8. Germline loops: CDR1 GTSNPN, CDR2 SVGIG (reference sequence). Profiling relied on immunoSEQ multiplex PCR, and the TCRdb table lists in-frame clones only, not all of them. The data hold about 72,000 clones, with 79% observed a single time. The TCR comes from a person aged 55 to 69 with breast cancer. The V call is TRBV30, the J call TRBJ2-5; 7 bases match TRBD2. Sequenced: blood. The CDR3 sequence is CAWSGEGQQETQYF. CDR3 DNA: TGTGCCTGGTCGGGGGAGGGTCAACAAGAGACCCAGTACTTC.